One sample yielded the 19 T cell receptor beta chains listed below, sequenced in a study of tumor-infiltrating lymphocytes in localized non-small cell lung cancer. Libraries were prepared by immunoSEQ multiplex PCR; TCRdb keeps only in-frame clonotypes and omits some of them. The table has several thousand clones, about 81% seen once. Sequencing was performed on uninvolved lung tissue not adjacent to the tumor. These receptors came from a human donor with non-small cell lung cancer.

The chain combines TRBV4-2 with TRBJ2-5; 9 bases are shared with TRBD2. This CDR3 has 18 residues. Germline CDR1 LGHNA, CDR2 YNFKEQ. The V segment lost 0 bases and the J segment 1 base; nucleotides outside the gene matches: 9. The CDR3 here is CASSQERSSGAFQETQYF. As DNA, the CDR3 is TGTGCCAGCAGCCAAGAGAGATCTAGCGGGGCCTTCCAAGAGACCCAGTACTTC.

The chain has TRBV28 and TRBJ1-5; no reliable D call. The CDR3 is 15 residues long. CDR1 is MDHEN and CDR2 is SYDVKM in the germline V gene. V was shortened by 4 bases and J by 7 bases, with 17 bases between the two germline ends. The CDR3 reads CASSSGSTGKQPQHF. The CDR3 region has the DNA TGTGCCAGCAGTTCCGGGTCCACGGGAAAACAGCCCCAGCATTTT.

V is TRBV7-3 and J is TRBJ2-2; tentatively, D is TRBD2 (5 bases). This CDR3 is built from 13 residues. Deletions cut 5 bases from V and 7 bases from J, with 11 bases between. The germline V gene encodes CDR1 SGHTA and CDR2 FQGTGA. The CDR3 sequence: CASSQSSFGELFF. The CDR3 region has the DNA TGTGCCAGCAGCCAGTCTAGCTTCGGGGAGCTGTTTTTT.

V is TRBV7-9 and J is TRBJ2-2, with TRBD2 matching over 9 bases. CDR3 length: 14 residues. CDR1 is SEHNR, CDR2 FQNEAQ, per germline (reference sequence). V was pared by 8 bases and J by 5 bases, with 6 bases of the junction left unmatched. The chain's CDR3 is CASRGLAPTGELFF. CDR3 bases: TGTGCCAGCCGAGGACTAGCGCCTACCGGGGAGCTGTTTTTT.

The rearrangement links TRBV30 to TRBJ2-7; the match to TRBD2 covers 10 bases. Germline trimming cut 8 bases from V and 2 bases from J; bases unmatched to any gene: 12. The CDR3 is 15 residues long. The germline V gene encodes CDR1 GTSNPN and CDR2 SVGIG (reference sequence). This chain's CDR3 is CAIIQREGRTYEQYF. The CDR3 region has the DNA TGTGCCATAATTCAGCGGGAGGGCCGCACCTACGAGCAGTACTTC.

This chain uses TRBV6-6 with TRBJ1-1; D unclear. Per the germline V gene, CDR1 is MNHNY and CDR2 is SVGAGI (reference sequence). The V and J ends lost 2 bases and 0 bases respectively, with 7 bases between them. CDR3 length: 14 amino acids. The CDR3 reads CASSYGFMNTEAFF. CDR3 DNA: TGTGCCAGCAGTTACGGGTTCATGAACACTGAAGCTTTCTTT.

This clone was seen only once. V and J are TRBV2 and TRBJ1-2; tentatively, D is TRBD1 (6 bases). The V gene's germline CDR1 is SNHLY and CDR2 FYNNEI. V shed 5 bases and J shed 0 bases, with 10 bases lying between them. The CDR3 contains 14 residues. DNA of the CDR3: TGTGCCAGCAGTACCGACAGGACTAACTATGGCTACACCTTC. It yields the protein CASSTDRTNYGYTF.

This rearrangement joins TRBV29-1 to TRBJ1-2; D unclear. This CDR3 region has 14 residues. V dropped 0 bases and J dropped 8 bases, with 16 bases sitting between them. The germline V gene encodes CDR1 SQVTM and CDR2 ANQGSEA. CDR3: CSVEEVWRRAGYTF. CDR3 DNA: TGCAGCGTTGAAGAGGTCTGGCGGAGGGCGGGCTACACCTTC.

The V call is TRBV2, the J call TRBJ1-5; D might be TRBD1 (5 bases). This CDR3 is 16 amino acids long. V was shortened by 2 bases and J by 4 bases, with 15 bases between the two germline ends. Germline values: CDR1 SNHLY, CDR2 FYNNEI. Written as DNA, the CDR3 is TGTGCCAGCAGTGAAAGGACGGGAGAGGGGAATCAGCCCCAGCATTTT. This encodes CASSERTGEGNQPQHF.

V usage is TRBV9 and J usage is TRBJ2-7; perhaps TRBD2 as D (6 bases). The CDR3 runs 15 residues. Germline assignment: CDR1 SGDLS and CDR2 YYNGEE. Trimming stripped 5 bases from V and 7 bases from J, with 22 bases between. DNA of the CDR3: TGTGCCAGCAGGGGACGGGGGAGTTCCCACGCGGAGCAGTACTTC. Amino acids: CASRGRGSSHAEQYF. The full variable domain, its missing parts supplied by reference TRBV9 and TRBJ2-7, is DSGVTQTPKHLITATGQRVTLRCSPRSGDLSVYWYQQSLDQGLQFLIQYYNGEERAKGNILERFSAQQFPDLHSELNLSSLELGDSALYFCASRGRGSSHAEQYFGPGTRLTVT.

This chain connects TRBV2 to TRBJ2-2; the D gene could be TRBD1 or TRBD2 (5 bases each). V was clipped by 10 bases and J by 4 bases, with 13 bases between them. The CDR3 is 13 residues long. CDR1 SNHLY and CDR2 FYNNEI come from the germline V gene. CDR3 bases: TGTGCCACCCGGGACCAGGGCACCGGGGAGCTGTTTTTT. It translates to CATRDQGTGELFF. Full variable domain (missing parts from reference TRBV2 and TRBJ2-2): EPEVTQTPSHQVTQMGQEVILRCVPISNHLYFYWYRQILGQKVEFLVSFYNNEISEKSEIFDDQFSVERPDGSNFTLKIRSTKLEDSAMYFCATRDQGTGELFFGEGSRLTVL.

This chain's CDR3 is CARSSGRAIEQFF. The DNA for the CDR3 is TGTGCCCGGTCTAGCGGGAGGGCGATTGAGCAGTTCTTC. The V call is TRBV30, the J call TRBJ2-1, with 12 bases fitting TRBD2. The V gene's germline CDR1 is GTSNPN and CDR2 SVGIG (reference sequence). The CDR3 spans 13 residues. Trimming cost V 8 bases and J 9 bases; bases outside gene matches: 8.

The CDR3 DNA follows: TGTGCCAGTAGTAAGGGACTAGCCCCCGGGGAAGAGACCCAGTACTTC. Amino acids: CASSKGLAPGEETQYF. The rearrangement joins TRBV19 to TRBJ2-5, with TRBD2 matching 9 bases. The trim removed 4 bases at V and 3 bases at J, leaving 9 bases unmatched. The CDR3 has 16 amino acids. The germline V gene encodes CDR1 LNHDA and CDR2 SQIVND (reference sequence).

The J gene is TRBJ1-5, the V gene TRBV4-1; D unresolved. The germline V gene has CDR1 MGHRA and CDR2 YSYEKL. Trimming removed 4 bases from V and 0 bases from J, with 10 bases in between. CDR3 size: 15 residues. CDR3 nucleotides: TGCGCCAGCAGCCGCGACCGAGATAGCAATCAGCCCCAGCATTTT. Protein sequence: CASSRDRDSNQPQHF.

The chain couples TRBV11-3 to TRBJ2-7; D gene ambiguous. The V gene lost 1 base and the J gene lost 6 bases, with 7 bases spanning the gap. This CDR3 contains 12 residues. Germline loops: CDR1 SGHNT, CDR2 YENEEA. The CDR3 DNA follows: TGTGCCAGCAGCTTAGGACCGCGCGAGCAGTACTTC. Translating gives CASSLGPREQYF.

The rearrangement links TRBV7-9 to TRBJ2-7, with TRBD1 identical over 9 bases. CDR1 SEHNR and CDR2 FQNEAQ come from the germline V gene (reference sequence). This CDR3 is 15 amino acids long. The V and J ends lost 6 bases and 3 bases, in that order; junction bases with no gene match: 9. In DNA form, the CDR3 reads TGTGCCAGCAGTTCGGACAGGGGAAACGTCTACGAGCAGTACTTC. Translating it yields CASSSDRGNVYEQYF.

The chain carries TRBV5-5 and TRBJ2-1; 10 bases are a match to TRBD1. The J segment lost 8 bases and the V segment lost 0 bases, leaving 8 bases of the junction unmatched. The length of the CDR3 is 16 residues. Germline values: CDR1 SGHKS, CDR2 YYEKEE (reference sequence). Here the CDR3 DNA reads TGTGCCAGCAGCTTGGCCCGGGGGACAGGGGTGGATGAGCAGTTCTTC. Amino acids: CASSLARGTGVDEQFF.

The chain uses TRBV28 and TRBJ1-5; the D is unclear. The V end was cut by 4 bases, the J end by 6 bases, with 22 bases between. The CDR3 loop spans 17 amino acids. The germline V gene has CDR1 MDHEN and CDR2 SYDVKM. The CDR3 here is CASSSIRASLKSQPQHF. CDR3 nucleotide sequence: TGTGCCAGCAGTTCCATCCGGGCCAGTTTGAAGAGTCAGCCCCAGCATTTT. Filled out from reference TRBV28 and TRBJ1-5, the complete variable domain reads DVKVTQSSRYLVKRTGEKVFLECVQDMDHENMFWYRQDPGLGLRLIYFSYDVKMKEKGDIPEGYSVSREKKERFSLILESASTNQTSMYLCASSSIRASLKSQPQHFGDGTRLSIL.

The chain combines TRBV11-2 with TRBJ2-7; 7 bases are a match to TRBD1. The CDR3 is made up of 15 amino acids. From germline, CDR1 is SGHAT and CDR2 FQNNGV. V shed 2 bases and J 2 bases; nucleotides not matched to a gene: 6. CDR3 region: CASSLITGDAYEQYF. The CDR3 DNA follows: TGTGCCAGCAGCTTAATAACAGGGGACGCCTACGAGCAGTACTTC.